This T cell receptor (beta chain) was sequenced during a study of T cell responses to AZD1222 COVID-19 vaccine. CDR3 length: 14 residues. Trimming removed 0 bases from V and 2 bases from J, with 9 bases in between. Germline values: CDR1 SGHRS, CDR2 YFSETQ. Sequencing was performed with immunoSEQ multiplex PCR; in TCRdb, only in-frame clones are kept and a portion is missing. The table records some 170,000 clones, more than 90% of them present only once. The material sequenced was peripheral blood, taken on day 0 of AZD1222 vaccination. The genes are TRBV5-1 and TRBJ2-7; D is ambiguous. The TCR was taken from an adult in good health. CDR3: CASSLGDPAYEQYF. DNA of the CDR3: TGCGCCAGCAGCTTGGGGGATCCTGCCTACGAGCAGTACTTC.